This TCR beta chain was obtained from a study of T cell changes during pregnancy in multiple sclerosis. Trimming left V 8 bases short and J 7 bases short, with 9 bases between. Germline lookup yields CDR1 DFQATT and CDR2 SNEGSKA (reference sequence). The CDR3 sequence is 10 residues long. Some clones are missing from TCRdb's copy, which holds only in-frame ones; the method was immunoSEQ multiplex PCR. This table holds nearly 50,000 clones, over 85% found once. The table lists this clone with a count of one. This specimen consisted of CD4+ T cells from peripheral blood mononuclear cells, obtained in the first trimester of pregnancy. The TCR comes from a female donor with multiple sclerosis, enrolled in a pregnancy study. This chain connects TRBV20-1 to TRBJ1-5; D gene unclear. CDR3 sequence reads: CSPSQQPQHF. Written as DNA, the CDR3 is TGCAGTCCCTCCCAGCAGCCCCAGCATTTT.